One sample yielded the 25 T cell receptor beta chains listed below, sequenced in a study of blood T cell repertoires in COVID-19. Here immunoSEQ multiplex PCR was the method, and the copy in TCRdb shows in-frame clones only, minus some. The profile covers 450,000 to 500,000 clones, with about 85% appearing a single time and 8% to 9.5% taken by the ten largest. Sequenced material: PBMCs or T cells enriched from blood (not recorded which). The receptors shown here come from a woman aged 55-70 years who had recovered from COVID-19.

CDR3 coding DNA: TGCGCCAGCAGCACTTTCGACAGGGACGGAGAGCAGTACTTC. This translates into CASSTFDRDGEQYF. This sequence joins TRBV4-1 and TRBJ2-7, with 7 bases matching TRBD1. Unmatched junction bases numbered 11, after V lost 5 bases and J lost 7 bases. The CDR3 runs to 14 residues. Germline V lookup: CDR1 MGHRA, CDR2 YSYEKL.

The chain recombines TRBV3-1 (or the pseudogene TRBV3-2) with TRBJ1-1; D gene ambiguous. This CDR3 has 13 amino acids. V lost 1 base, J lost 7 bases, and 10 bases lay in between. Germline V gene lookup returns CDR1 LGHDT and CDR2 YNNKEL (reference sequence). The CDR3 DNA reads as TGTGCCAGCAGCCAAGGACCACTACTTGAAGCTTTCTTT. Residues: CASSQGPLLEAFF.

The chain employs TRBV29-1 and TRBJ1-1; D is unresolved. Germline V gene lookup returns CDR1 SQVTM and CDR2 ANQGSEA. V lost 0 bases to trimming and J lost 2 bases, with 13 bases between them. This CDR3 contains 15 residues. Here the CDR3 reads CSVEEGRGGNTEAFF. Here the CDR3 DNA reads TGCAGCGTTGAAGAAGGTCGGGGAGGTAACACTGAAGCTTTCTTT.

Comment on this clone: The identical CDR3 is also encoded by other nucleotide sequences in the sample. In DNA, the CDR3 is TGTGCCACCAGTGACCCGGGACAGGGACCCGGGGAGCTGTTTTTT. Translated: CATSDPGQGPGELFF. The chain is built from TRBV24-1 and TRBJ2-2, with 9 bases identical to TRBD1. CDR3 length: 15 amino acids. Germline CDR1 and CDR2: KGHDR and SFDVKD. Trimming removed 4 bases from V and 6 bases from J; junction bases left unmatched: 5.

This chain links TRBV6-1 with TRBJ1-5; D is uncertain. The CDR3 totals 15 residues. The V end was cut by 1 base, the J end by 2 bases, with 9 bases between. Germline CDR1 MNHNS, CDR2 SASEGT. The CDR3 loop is CASSEGRPGNQPQHF. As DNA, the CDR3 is TGTGCCAGCAGTGAAGGCAGGCCTGGCAATCAGCCCCAGCATTTT.

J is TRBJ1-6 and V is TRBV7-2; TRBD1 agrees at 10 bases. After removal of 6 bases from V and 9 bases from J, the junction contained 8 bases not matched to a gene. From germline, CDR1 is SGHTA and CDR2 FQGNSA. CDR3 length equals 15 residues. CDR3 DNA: TGTGCCAGCAGTGACCGGACAGGGGGATTTTCACCCCTCCACTTT. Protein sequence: CASSDRTGGFSPLHF.

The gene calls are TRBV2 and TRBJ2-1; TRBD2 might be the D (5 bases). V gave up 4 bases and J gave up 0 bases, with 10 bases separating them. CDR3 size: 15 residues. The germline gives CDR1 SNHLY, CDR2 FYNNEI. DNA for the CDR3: TGTGCCAGCAGTGGAAAAGGGAGCTCCTACAATGAGCAGTTCTTC. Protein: CASSGKGSSYNEQFF.

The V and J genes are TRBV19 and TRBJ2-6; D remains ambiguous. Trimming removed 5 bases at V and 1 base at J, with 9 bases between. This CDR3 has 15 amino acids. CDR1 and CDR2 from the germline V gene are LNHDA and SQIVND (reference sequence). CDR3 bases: TGTGCCAGTAGTTTTTTCAATTCTGGGGCCAACGTCCTGACTTTC. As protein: CASSFFNSGANVLTF.

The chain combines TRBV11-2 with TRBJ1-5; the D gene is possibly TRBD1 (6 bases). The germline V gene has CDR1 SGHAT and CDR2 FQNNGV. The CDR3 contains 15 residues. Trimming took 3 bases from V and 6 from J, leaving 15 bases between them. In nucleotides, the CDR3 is TGTGCCAGCAGCTTGGGCCAGGGGCCGGGTCAGCCCCAGCATTTT. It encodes CASSLGQGPGQPQHF.

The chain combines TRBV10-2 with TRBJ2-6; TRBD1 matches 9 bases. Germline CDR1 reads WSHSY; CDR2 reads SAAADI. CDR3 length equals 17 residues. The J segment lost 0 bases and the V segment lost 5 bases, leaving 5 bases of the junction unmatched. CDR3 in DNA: TGCGCCAGCAGTACTGGACAGGGGAGCTCTGGGGCCAACGTCCTGACTTTC. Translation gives CASSTGQGSSGANVLTF.

The CDR3 nucleotides are TGTGCCAGCAGCGTAGGGACTAGCGGGGGGGCCGACAATGAGCAGTTCTTC. It codes for CASSVGTSGGADNEQFF. The chain employs TRBV9 and TRBJ2-1; 15 bases are shared with TRBD2. After removal of 0 bases from V and 5 bases from J, the junction contained 3 bases not matched to a gene. The CDR3 sequence is 17 residues long. Per the germline V gene, CDR1 is SGDLS and CDR2 is YYNGEE.

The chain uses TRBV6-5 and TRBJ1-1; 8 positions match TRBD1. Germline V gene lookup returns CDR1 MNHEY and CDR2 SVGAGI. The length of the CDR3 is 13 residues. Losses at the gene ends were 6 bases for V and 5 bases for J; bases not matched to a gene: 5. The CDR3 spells CASRRTGKTEAFF. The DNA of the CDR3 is TGTGCCAGCAGGAGGACAGGGAAAACTGAAGCTTTCTTT.

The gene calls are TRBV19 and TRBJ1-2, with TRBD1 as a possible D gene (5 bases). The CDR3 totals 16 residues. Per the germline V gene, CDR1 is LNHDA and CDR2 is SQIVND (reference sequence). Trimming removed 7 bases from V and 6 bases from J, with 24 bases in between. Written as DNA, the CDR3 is TGTGCCAGTACCCCTCGCTGGCGGGGGTTTATGGATGGCTACACCTTC. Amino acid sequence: CASTPRWRGFMDGYTF.

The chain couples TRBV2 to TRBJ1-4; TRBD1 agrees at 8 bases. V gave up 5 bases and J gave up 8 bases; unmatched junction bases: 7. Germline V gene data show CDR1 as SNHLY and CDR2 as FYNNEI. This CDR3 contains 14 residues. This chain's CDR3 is CASSQGAAEEKLFF. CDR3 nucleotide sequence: TGTGCCAGCAGTCAGGGGGCTGCTGAGGAAAAACTGTTTTTT.

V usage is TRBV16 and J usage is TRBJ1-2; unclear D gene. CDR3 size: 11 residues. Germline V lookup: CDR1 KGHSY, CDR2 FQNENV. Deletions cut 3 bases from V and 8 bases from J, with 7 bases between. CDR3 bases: TGTGCCAGCAGCCATGGCTTGGGCTACACCTTC. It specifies CASSHGLGYTF. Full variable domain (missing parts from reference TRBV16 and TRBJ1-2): GEEVAQTPKHLVRGEGQKAKLYCAPIKGHSYVFWYQQVLKNEFKFLISFQNENVFDETGMPKERFSAKCLPNSPCSLEIQATKLEDSAVYFCASSHGLGYTFGSGTRLTVV.

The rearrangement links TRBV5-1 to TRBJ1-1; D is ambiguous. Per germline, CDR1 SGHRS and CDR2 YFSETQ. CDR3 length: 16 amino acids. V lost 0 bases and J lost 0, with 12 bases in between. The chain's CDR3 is CASSLEGATMNTEAFF. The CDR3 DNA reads TGCGCCAGCAGCTTGGAGGGAGCAACCATGAACACTGAAGCTTTCTTT.

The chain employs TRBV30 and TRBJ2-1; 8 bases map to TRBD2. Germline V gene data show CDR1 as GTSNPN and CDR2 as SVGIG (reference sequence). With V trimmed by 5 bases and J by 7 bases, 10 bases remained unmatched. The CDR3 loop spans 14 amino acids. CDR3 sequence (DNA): TGTGCCTGGGAGTCCCGGGGGGGGACTAATGAGCAGTTCTTC. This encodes CAWESRGGTNEQFF.

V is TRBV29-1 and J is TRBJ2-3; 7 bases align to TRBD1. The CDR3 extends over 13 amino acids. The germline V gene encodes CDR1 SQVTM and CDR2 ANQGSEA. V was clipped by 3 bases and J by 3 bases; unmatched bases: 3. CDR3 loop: CSVDRQGTDTQYF. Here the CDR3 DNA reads TGCAGCGTTGATAGACAGGGTACAGATACGCAGTATTTT.

The CDR3 spells CASSYLGLLEQYF. The CDR3 nucleotides are TGTGCCAGCAGTTACTTGGGACTTTTAGAGCAGTACTTC. J is TRBJ2-7 and V is TRBV6-2 or TRBV6-3, with a tentative D call TRBD2 (6 bases). The CDR3 extends over 13 amino acids. Per germline, CDR1 MNHEY and CDR2 SVGEGT. V lost 1 base, J lost 7 bases, and 11 bases lay in between.

The CDR3 spells CASSLGAGGVDYGYTF. CDR3 bases: TGTGCCAGCAGCTTAGGGGCGGGAGGTGTTGACTATGGCTACACCTTC. V is TRBV7-8 and J is TRBJ1-2; no reliable D call. CDR3 length: 16 amino acids. V was shortened by 1 base and J by 3 bases, with 15 bases between the two germline ends. Per germline, CDR1 SGHVS and CDR2 FQNEAQ.

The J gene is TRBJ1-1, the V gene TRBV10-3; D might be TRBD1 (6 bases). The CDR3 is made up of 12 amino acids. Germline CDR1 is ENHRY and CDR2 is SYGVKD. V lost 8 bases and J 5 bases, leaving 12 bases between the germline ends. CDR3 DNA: TGTGCCATCGGATCTACAGGGACTGAAGCTTTCTTT. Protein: CAIGSTGTEAFF.

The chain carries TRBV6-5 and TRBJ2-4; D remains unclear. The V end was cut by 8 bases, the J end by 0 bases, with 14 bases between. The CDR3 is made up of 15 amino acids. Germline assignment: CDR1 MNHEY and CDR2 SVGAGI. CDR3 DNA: TGTGCCAGCTTATCGGCAGGCCTAGCCAAAAACATTCAGTACTTC. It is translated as CASLSAGLAKNIQYF.

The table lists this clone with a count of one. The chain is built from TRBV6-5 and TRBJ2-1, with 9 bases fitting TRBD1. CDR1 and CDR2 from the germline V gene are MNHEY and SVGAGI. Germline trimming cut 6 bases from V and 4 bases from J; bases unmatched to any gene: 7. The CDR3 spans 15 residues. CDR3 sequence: CASSNRDRAYNEQFF. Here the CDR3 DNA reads TGTGCCAGCAGCAACCGGGACAGGGCATACAATGAGCAGTTCTTC.

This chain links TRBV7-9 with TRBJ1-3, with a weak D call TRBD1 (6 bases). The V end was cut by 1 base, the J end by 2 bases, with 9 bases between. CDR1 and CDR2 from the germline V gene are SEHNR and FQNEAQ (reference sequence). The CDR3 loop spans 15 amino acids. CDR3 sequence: CASSLGSGAGNTIYF. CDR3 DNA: TGTGCCAGCAGCTTAGGATCAGGGGCTGGAAACACCATATATTTT.

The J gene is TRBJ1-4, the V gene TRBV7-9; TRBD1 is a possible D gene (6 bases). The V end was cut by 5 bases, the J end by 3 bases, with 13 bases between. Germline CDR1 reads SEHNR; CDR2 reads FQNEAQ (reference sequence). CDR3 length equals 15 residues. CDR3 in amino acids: CASSAQTGANEKLFF. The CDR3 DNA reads TGTGCCAGCAGCGCCCAGACAGGCGCTAATGAAAAACTGTTTTTT.